Below are 17 T cell receptor beta chains sequenced from a single sample in a study of T cell repertoires in cytomegalovirus infection. TCRdb analysed the reads with MiXCR anew, one entry per CDR3 protein. The sample holds some 500,000 distinct CDR3 sequences, roughly 34% seen once. Their specific antigens are unknown. The sequences come from cultured PBMCs, collected from culture after CMV antigen stimulation. The receptors stem from a human donor in good health (CMV status not recorded). Some clones in this sample may be carry-over from other donors' samples.

The chain carries TRBV19 and TRBJ2-7; 7 bases agree with TRBD2. Germline-derived CDR1 and CDR2 are LNHDA and SQIVND (reference sequence). The CDR3 loop spans 15 amino acids. V gave up 5 bases and J gave up 2 bases; unmatched junction bases: 9. For the CDR3, the DNA is TGTGCCAGTAGTCCCCGGGGGACTACTACCTACGAGCAGTACTTC. It encodes CASSPRGTTTYEQYF. Together with reference TRBV19 and TRBJ2-7, the CDR3 gives the full variable domain: DGGITQSPKYLFRKEGQNVTLSCEQNLNHDAMYWYRQDPGQGLRLIYYSQIVNDFQKGDIAEGYSVSREKKESFPLTVTSAQKNPTAFYLCASSPRGTTTYEQYFGPGTRLTVT.

This clonotype was seen at least ten times. J is TRBJ2-2 and V is TRBV7-9; 9 nucleotides line up with TRBD2. V lost 5 bases to trimming and J lost 0 bases; unmatched junction nucleotides: 4. CDR1 is SEHNR and CDR2 is FQNEAQ in the germline V gene (reference sequence). This CDR3 has 16 residues. CDR3 DNA: TGTGCCAGCAGCCCCGGACTAGCGACGAACACCGGGGAGCTGTTTTTT. Translated, it gives CASSPGLATNTGELFF.

The chain recombines TRBV11-2 with TRBJ1-1, with D maybe TRBD1 (5 bases). Trimming shortened V by 5 bases and J by 10 bases, and 11 bases separated the two germline ends. The CDR3 extends over 11 amino acids. CDR1 SGHAT and CDR2 FQNNGV come from the germline V gene. CDR3 sequence reads: CASSPGTPAFF. The CDR3, as DNA: TGTGCCAGCAGCCCCGGGACCCCAGCTTTCTTT.

Notes on this clonotype: At one end the junction does not follow the germline gene, possibly because of a read error. The gene calls are TRBV7-7 and TRBJ2-5; TRBD2 aligns across 7 bases. Germline V gene sequence: CDR1 SSHAT, CDR2 FNYEAQ (reference sequence). This CDR3 region has 15 residues. This CDR3 reads CASSFRERGEETQYF. In DNA form, the CDR3 reads TGTGCTAGCAGCTTTAGGGAGCGGGGAGAAGAGACCCAGTACTTC.

Here the CDR3 DNA reads TGTGCCAGCAGCTACACAGGACAGGGATCGTACAATGAGCAGTTCTTC. Protein: CASSYTGQGSYNEQFF. The V call is TRBV6-1, the J call TRBJ2-1; 8 bases match TRBD1. J lost 4 bases, V lost 6 bases, and 11 bases had no gene match. The CDR3 length is 16 residues. Germline V gene sequence: CDR1 MNHNS, CDR2 SASEGT.

This clonotype showed up just a few times. The chain combines TRBV10-3 with TRBJ2-3, with D perhaps TRBD2 (5 bases). Trimming took off 3 bases at V and 4 bases at J, with 11 bases between the two ends. CDR1 is ENHRY and CDR2 is SYGVKD in the germline V gene. The CDR3 spans 14 residues. The CDR3 here is CAISDPSPPDTQYF. For the CDR3, the DNA is TGTGCCATCAGTGATCCTAGCCCCCCAGATACGCAGTATTTT.

The rearrangement uses TRBV10-3 and TRBJ2-3, with D perhaps TRBD2 (6 bases). This CDR3 has 17 residues. Germline V lookup: CDR1 ENHRY, CDR2 SYGVKD. V shed 0 bases and J shed 0 bases, with 13 bases lying between them. CDR3 region: CAISESDSGASTDTQYF. CDR3 coding DNA: TGTGCCATCAGTGAGTCGGATAGCGGAGCTAGCACAGATACGCAGTATTTT.

This clonotype has just a few counts. This chain connects TRBV7-8 to TRBJ2-7, with 9 bases aligning to TRBD2. With 5 bases clipped from V and 2 bases from J, the junction kept 7 bases outside the gene matches. Germline V gene data show CDR1 as SGHVS and CDR2 as FQNEAQ. This CDR3 is 15 amino acids long. CDR3 in amino acids: CASSLGGLAAYEQYV. Written as DNA, the CDR3 is TGTGCCAGCAGCCTAGGGGGACTAGCCGCCTACGAGCAGTACGTC.

V and J are TRBV7-4 and TRBJ2-6; possibly TRBD2 for D (5 bases). Germline CDR1 reads SGHVT; CDR2 reads SQSDAQ. Trimming pared 5 bases from V and 0 bases from J, leaving 17 bases between. CDR3 length equals 18 residues. The CDR3 loop is CASSPRPAESSGANVLTF. CDR3 bases: TGTGCCAGCAGCCCCCGGCCAGCGGAATCCTCTGGGGCCAACGTCCTGACTTTC.

In its sample, this clonotype was seen a few times. This chain joins TRBV7-2 and TRBJ2-1; TRBD1 is a possible D gene (6 bases). The germline V gene has CDR1 SGHTA and CDR2 FQGNSA. The CDR3 is 15 residues long. Between the trimmed V and J ends, which lost 4 bases and 2 bases, there was a span of 12 bases. CDR3 DNA: TGTGCCAGCAGCTCGACAGGCCCAACCTACAATGAGCAGTTCTTC. Encoded protein: CASSSTGPTYNEQFF.

This clonotype came up a few times. The chain carries TRBV5-4 and TRBJ2-1; 7 nucleotides align to TRBD2. Germline CDR1 SGHNT, CDR2 YYREEE (reference sequence). After removal of 0 bases from V and 4 bases from J, the junction contained 7 bases not matched to a gene. The CDR3 contains 16 residues. DNA for the CDR3: TGTGCCAGCAGCTTGGGGGCGGGAGAGGGGTACAATGAGCAGTTCTTC. Its translation is CASSLGAGEGYNEQFF.

This clonotype showed up just a few times. The J gene is TRBJ2-5, the V gene TRBV28; D tentatively reads TRBD1 or TRBD2 (5 bases each). Trimming took off 5 bases at V and 4 bases at J, with 14 bases between the two ends. Germline loops: CDR1 MDHEN, CDR2 SYDVKM. The CDR3 is 14 residues long. DNA of the CDR3: TGTGCCAGCAGTCCCCTAGAGAGGGGAGAGACCCAGTACTTC. Translating gives CASSPLERGETQYF.

CDR3 bases: TGCAGTGCTAGAGACCCCTGGAGGAGGGAGGACTATGGCTACACCTTC. This sequence encodes CSARDPWRREDYGYTF. This sequence joins TRBV20-1 and TRBJ1-2; D is uncertain. Germline-derived CDR1 and CDR2 are DFQATT and SNEGSKA (reference sequence). The V end lost 0 bases, the J end lost 3 bases, and 17 bases lay between the germline ends. This CDR3 is built from 16 residues.

The chain joins TRBV19 to TRBJ2-7; 12 bases are shared with TRBD2. The ends lost 5 bases at V and 5 bases at J; junction bases unmatched: 7. The V gene's germline CDR1 is LNHDA and CDR2 SQIVND (reference sequence). This CDR3 comprises 15 residues. CDR3 sequence (DNA): TGTGCCAGTAGTCTCGGACTAGCGGGAAGTCACGAGCAGTACTTC. Translated: CASSLGLAGSHEQYF.

There are many counts of this clonotype. The genes are TRBV7-2 and TRBJ2-1; maybe TRBD2 (6 bases). Trimming left V 5 bases short and J 0 bases short, with 14 bases between. This CDR3 spans 16 amino acids. The germline V gene has CDR1 SGHTA and CDR2 FQGNSA. The CDR3 DNA reads as TGTGCCAGCAGCACATATAGCGGTCGCTCCTACAATGAGCAGTTCTTC. It yields the protein CASSTYSGRSYNEQFF.

The table lists this clonotype with many counts. This sequence joins TRBV7-8 and TRBJ2-7; D is perhaps TRBD2 (5 bases). Germline CDR1 SGHVS, CDR2 FQNEAQ. V shed 4 bases and J shed 2 bases, with 12 bases lying between them. This CDR3 comprises 14 residues. The CDR3 sequence: CASSSRGRAYEQYF. In DNA form, the CDR3 reads TGTGCCAGCAGCTCCCGGGGTCGCGCCTACGAGCAGTACTTC. The whole variable domain, filled in from reference TRBV7-8 and TRBJ2-7, reads GAGVSQSPRYKVAKRGQDVALRCDPISGHVSLFWYQQALGQGPEFLTYFQNEAQLDKSGLPSDRFFAERPEGSVSTLKIQRTQQEDSAVYLCASSSRGRAYEQYFGPGTRLTVT.

This clonotype was counted many times. The gene calls are TRBV28 and TRBJ1-1, with a weak D call TRBD1 (5 bases). Trimming removed 6 bases from V and 5 bases from J, with 13 bases in between. The CDR3 spans 13 residues. The germline V gene encodes CDR1 MDHEN and CDR2 SYDVKM. The DNA for the CDR3 is TGTGCCAGCAGACCCGGGGCGGGGACTGAAGCTTTCTTT. Translating gives CASRPGAGTEAFF.